The 3 T cell receptor beta chains below all came from one sample that was sequenced in a study of blood T cell repertoires in COVID-19. The repertoire was sequenced with immunoSEQ multiplex PCR; TCRdb's copy has only in-frame clones and lacks some. The sample shows roughly 200,000 clones, around nine tenths of them seen only once. Source material: peripheral blood. These receptors were obtained from a woman aged 18-29 years who had recovered from COVID-19.

This clone was counted a few times. The chain joins TRBV12-3 or TRBV12-4 to TRBJ2-5; no clear D. The length of the CDR3 is 12 residues. V lost 2 bases to trimming and J lost 7 bases, with 8 bases between them. Here the CDR3 DNA reads TGTGCCAGCAGTTTATATCGAGTGACCCAGTACTTC. This codes for CASSLYRVTQYF.

The V gene is TRBV19, the J gene TRBJ2-2, with 7 bases fitting TRBD1. The CDR3 is 15 amino acids. V lost 4 bases and J lost 2; bases outside the gene matches: 4. The germline gives CDR1 LNHDA, CDR2 SQIVND (reference sequence). The CDR3 is CASSTTGINTGELFF. DNA of the CDR3: TGTGCCAGTAGTACGACAGGGATAAACACCGGGGAGCTGTTTTTT.

The chain couples TRBV27 to TRBJ1-1; 11 bases map to TRBD1. Germline V gene data show CDR1 as MNHEY and CDR2 as SMNVEV (reference sequence). Trimming removed 5 bases from V and 4 bases from J; junction bases left unmatched: 6. The CDR3 has 15 residues. The CDR3 reads CASSPGQGESTEAFF. The CDR3 coding sequence is TGTGCCAGCAGTCCGGGACAGGGGGAGAGCACTGAAGCTTTCTTT.